A selection of T cell receptor beta chains follows, all from one sample in a study of early T cells in non-severe SARS-CoV-2 infection. In TCRdb, the 5' RACE reads were re-called with MiXCR into one record per CDR3 protein. This sample has approximately 74,000 distinct CDR3 sequences; about 14% occur once, and the top ten carry about a tenth. The specimen sequenced was whole blood. Receptors originate from an adult who was a healthcare worker with PCR-confirmed SARS-CoV-2 infection or an uninfected control (not recorded which). CDR3s include the opening cysteine and the closing phenylalanine or tryptophan. A D gene is named only where the DNA matches it firmly. Rows may omit the clone size; those that give it use once, few, many or a size class.

J | D | V | size | CDR3 | DNA
TRBJ2-7 | - | TRBV5-1 | - | CASMRDSASYEQYF | TGCGCCAGCATGCGGGACAGTGCCTCCTACGAGCAGTACTTC
TRBJ2-3 | - | TRBV19 | few | CASSSRLRSVGTDTQYF | TGTGCCAGTAGTAGCAGACTGCGCTCGGTTGGAACAGATACGCAGTATTTT
TRBJ2-5 | - | TRBV18 | many | CASSEVTAQETQYF | TGTGCCAGCTCAGAGGTAACAGCACAAGAGACCCAGTACTTC
TRBJ1-6 | - | TRBV5-6 | few | CASSRESVSPLHF | TGTGCCAGCAGCAGGGAATCGGTTTCACCCCTCCACTTT
TRBJ2-5 | - | TRBV11-2 | - | CASSLVGGFQTQYF | TGTGCCAGCAGCTTAGTTGGCGGGTTTCAGACCCAGTACTTC
TRBJ1-6 | TRBD1 | TRBV16 | - | CASLPGQGTGSPLHF | TGTGCCAGCCTACCAGGACAGGGGACGGGATCACCCCTCCACTTT
TRBJ2-3 | - | TRBV29-1 | - | CSVRRSTDTQYF | TGCAGCGTCCGCCGGAGCACAGATACGCAGTATTTT
TRBJ1-1 | - | TRBV29-1 | - | CSVPDPVMNTEAFF | TGCAGCGTTCCGGACCCAGTAATGAACACTGAAGCTTTCTTT
TRBJ1-1 | - | TRBV7-7 | many | CASSSTSASGRWENTEAFF | TGTGCCAGCAGCTCCACCTCCGCATCGGGACGGTGGGAGAACACTGAAGCTTTCTTT
TRBJ1-1 | - | TRBV4-2 | - | CASSPTRGPGNTEAFF | TGTGCCAGCAGCCCGACCCGCGGACCAGGGAACACTGAAGCTTTCTTT
TRBJ2-2 | - | TRBV23-1 | - | CLRQPSARTPGSCFF | -
TRBJ1-2 | - | TRBV7-8 | many | CASSLRTNYGYTF | TGTGCCAGCAGCTTAAGGACCAACTATGGCTACACCTTC
TRBJ2-2 | TRBD1 | TRBV6-1 | few | CASSTGTANTGELFF | TGTGCCAGCAGCACCGGGACAGCGAACACCGGGGAGCTGTTTTTT
TRBJ2-1 | TRBD1 | TRBV3-1 | - | CASSQETGQVNEQFF | TGTGCCAGCAGCCAAGAAACGGGACAGGTCAATGAGCAGTTCTTC
TRBJ2-7 | - | TRBV29-1 | few | CSVERRGRYEQYF | TGCAGCGTTGAAAGACGTGGGCGGTACGAGCAGTACTTC
TRBJ2-3 | - | TRBV28 | - | CASAVRVDTQYF | TGTGCCAGCGCTGTCAGGGTTGATACGCAGTATTTT
TRBJ2-5 | - | TRBV7-2 | few | CASNRDTTSQGTQYF | TGTGCCAGTAACCGGGACACCACTTCCCAAGGGACCCAGTACTTC
TRBJ1-1 | TRBD1 | TRBV28 | few | CASSPPGTGFVAFF | TGTGCCAGCAGTCCCCCCGGGACAGGCTTTGTAGCTTTCTTT
TRBJ2-1 | - | TRBV7-2 | few | CASSSLQNQNEQFF | TGTGCCAGCAGCTCCCTACAGAATCAAAATGAGCAGTTCTTC
TRBJ2-1 | - | TRBV7-8 | few | CASSLGLRGNSYNEQFF | TGTGCCAGCAGCTTAGGTCTCCGGGGAAACTCCTACAATGAGCAGTTCTTC
TRBJ2-5 | - | TRBV6-5 | - | CASSYSSGTRQETQYF | TGTGCCAGCAGTTACTCTAGCGGAACTAGACAAGAGACCCAGTACTTC
TRBJ2-1 | TRBD2 | TRBV19 | - | CASSTGLAGHNEQFF | TGTGCCAGTAGTACCGGACTAGCGGGTCACAATGAGCAGTTCTTC
TRBJ2-7 | TRBD1 | TRBV28 | - | CASRRRSGGVNEQYF | TGTGCCAGCAGACGCCGATCAGGGGGCGTAAACGAGCAGTACTTC
TRBJ1-3 | - | TRBV18 | few | CASSSERATGNTIYF | TGTGCCAGCTCATCCGAGCGGGCCACGGGAAACACCATATATTTT
TRBJ1-2 | TRBD1 | TRBV4-1 | - | CASSLDRADGYTF | TGCGCCAGCAGCTTGGACAGGGCGGATGGCTACACCTTC
TRBJ1-6 | - | TRBV19 | few | CATNADKNSPLHF | TGTGCCACGAACGCGGATAAGAATTCACCCCTCCACTTT
TRBJ2-7 | - | TRBV27 | few | CASSPRSQGVGGEQYF | TGTGCCAGCAGTCCACGCTCACAGGGCGTGGGGGGCGAGCAGTACTTC
TRBJ2-3 | - | TRBV20-1 | few | CSATSESRRDTQYF | TGCAGTGCTACGAGCGAGTCCCGGAGAGATACGCAGTATTTT
TRBJ2-2 | - | TRBV29-1 | - | CSAMIGRSTGELFF | TGCAGCGCGATGATCGGTCGGAGCACCGGGGAGCTGTTTTTT
TRBJ1-6 | TRBD1 | TRBV11-2 | few | CASSQGQGLKYNSPLHF | TGTGCCAGCAGCCAGGGACAGGGGCTAAAGTATAATTCACCCCTCCACTTT
TRBJ2-1 | TRBD2 | TRBV6-1 | few | CASTFQRGLGNEQFF | TGTGCCAGCACCTTTCAGCGGGGGCTGGGGAATGAGCAGTTCTTC
TRBJ2-3 | TRBD2 | TRBV5-4 | few | CASSFSAGSTDTQYF | TGTGCCAGCAGCTTTTCAGCGGGGAGCACAGATACGCAGTATTTT
TRBJ2-3 | TRBD2 | TRBV28 | few | CASYTSGGANTQYF | TGTGCCAGCTATACTAGCGGGGGGGCAAATACGCAGTATTTT
TRBJ2-5 | TRBD2 | TRBV12-3/TRBV12-4 | - | CASSPPGLVGTQYF | TGTGCCAGCAGCCCCCCGGGACTAGTAGGGACCCAGTACTTC
TRBJ2-6 | - | TRBV11-2 | - | CASTQDPFSGANVLTF | TGTGCCAGCACCCAAGACCCATTCTCTGGGGCCAACGTCCTGACTTTC
TRBJ2-3 | - | TRBV6-5 | many | CASRSNRLVSGDTQYF | TGTGCCAGCAGATCCAATCGACTAGTTTCGGGGGATACGCAGTATTTT
TRBJ2-1 | - | TRBV29-1 | many | CSVQRLRGPSYNEQFF | TGCAGCGTCCAGAGATTAAGGGGCCCCTCCTACAATGAGCAGTTCTTC
TRBJ1-1 | TRBD1 | TRBV6-5 | - | CASTPIRDRNTEAFF | TGTGCCAGCACCCCCATCCGGGACAGAAACACTGAAGCTTTTTTT
TRBJ1-2 | TRBD1 | TRBV4-3 | few | CASSQDTVTGPAF | TGCGCCAGCAGCCAAGATACCGTGACAGGGCCCGCCTTC
TRBJ2-7 | - | TRBV2 | many | CASSVRVTYEQYF | TGTGCCAGCAGTGTCAGGGTGACCTACGAGCAGTACTTC
TRBJ1-2 | - | TRBV20-1 | - | CSARVGVNYGYTF | TGCAGTGCTAGAGTCGGAGTTAACTATGGCTACACCTTC
TRBJ2-7 | - | TRBV6-5 | - | CASRLDRSDYEQYF | TGTGCCAGCAGACTAGACAGGTCTGACTACGAGCAGTACTTC
TRBJ1-4 | - | TRBV15 | - | CATSRDEEKLFF | TGTGCCACCAGCAGAGATGAGGAAAAACTGTTTTTT
TRBJ1-1 | TRBD1 | TRBV28 | many | CASSSLGTGGGTEAFF | TGTGCCAGCAGTTCCCTCGGGACAGGGGGCGGGACTGAAGCTTTCTTT
TRBJ1-2 | TRBD1 | TRBV18 | few | CASSPGQDYGYTF | TGTGCCAGCTCACCAGGACAGGACTATGGCTACACCTTC
TRBJ2-1 | - | TRBV4-2 | many | CASSQPEGSYNEQFF | TGTGCCAGCAGCCAACCGGAAGGCTCCTACAATGAGCAGTTCTTC